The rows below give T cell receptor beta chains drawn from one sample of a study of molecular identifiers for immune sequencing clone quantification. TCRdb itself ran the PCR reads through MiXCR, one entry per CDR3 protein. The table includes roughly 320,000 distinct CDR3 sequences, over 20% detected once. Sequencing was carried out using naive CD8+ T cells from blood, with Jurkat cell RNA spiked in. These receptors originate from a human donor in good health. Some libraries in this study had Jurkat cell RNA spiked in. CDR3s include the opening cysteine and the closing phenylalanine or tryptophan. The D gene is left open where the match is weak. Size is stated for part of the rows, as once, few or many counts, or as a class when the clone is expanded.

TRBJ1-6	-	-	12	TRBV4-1	TGCGCCAGCAGCCAAGTTCGCTCACCCCTCCACTTT	CASSQVRSPLHF
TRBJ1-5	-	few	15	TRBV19	TGTGCCAGTAGTTCACGGGACGGTAGCAATCAGCCCCAGCATTTT	CASSSRDGSNQPQHF
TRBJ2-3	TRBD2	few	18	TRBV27	TGTGCCAGCAGTCCCATTACGCCTAGCGGGGGCAACACAGATACGCAGTATTTT	CASSPITPSGGNTDTQYF
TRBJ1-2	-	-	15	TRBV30	TGTGCCTGGAGTGTCGACGTCCCGATCTACTATGGCTACACCTTC	CAWSVDVPIYYGYTF
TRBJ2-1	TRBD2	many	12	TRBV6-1	TGTGCGGCGGGAGGAATATCATGGGAGCAGTTCTTC	CAAGGISWEQFF
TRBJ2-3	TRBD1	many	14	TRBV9	TGTGCCAGCAGCGTATCAGGGGGTACAGATACGCAGTATTTT	CASSVSGGTDTQYF
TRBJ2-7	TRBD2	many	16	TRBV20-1	TGCAGTGCTAGAGTTCTCGCCGGGACTAGCGACTACGAGCAGTACTTC	CSARVLAGTSDYEQYF
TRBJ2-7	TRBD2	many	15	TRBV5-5	TGTGCCAGCAGCTTGGGACTAGCGGAGGGGTACGAGCAGTACTTC	CASSLGLAEGYEQYF
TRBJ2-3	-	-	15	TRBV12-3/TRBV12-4	TGTGCCAGCAGCCGAGACCAACCCTACACAGATACGCAGTATTTT	CASSRDQPYTDTQYF
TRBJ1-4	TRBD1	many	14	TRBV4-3	TGCGCCAGCAGCCCTTACAGGGGTGATGAAAAACTGTTTTTT	CASSPYRGDEKLFF
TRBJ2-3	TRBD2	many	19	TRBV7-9	TGTGCCAGCCGGTGGACCGGAGCGACGGGACTAGCGAGTACAGATACGCAGTATTTT	CASRWTGATGLASTDTQYF
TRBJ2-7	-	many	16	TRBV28	TGTGCCAGCAGTTTACTTAGTGGGGGCCCCACCTACGAGCAGTACTTC	CASSLLSGGPTYEQYF
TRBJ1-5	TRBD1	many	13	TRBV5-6	TGTGCCAGCAGCGATAACAGGGGGCAGCCCCAGCATTTT	CASSDNRGQPQHF
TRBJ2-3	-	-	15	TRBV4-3	TGCGCCAGCAGCCAAGATCGGCAGGGACAAGATACGCAGTATTTT	CASSQDRQGQDTQYF
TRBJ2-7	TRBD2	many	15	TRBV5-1	TGCGCCAGCAGCTTAACCGGGACTAGCGACTACGAGCAGTACTTC	CASSLTGTSDYEQYF
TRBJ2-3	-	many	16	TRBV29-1	TGCAGCGTTGTAGGGGGGGACGAGCAAGTAACAGATACGCAGTATTTT	CSVVGGDEQVTDTQYF
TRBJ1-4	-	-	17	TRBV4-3	TGCGCCAGCAGCCAAGGAGAACAGGTGGTCCTAGATGAAAAACTGTTTTTT	CASSQGEQVVLDEKLFF
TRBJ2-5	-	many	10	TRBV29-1	TGCAGCGTTGGGGGGTGGGCCCAGTACTTC	CSVGGWAQYF
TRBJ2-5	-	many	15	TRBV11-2	TGTGCCAGCAGCTTAGAGGACCTGCCAGAAGAGACCCAGTACTTC	CASSLEDLPEETQYF
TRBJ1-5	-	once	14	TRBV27	TGTGCCAGCAGTTTTGGGGGGTCGGGTCAGCCCCAGCATTTT	CASSFGGSGQPQHF
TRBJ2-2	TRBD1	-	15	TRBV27	TGTGCCAGCAGTCACGACAGGGGAGACACCGGGGAGCTGTTTTTT	CASSHDRGDTGELFF
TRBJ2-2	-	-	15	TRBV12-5	TGTGCTAGTGGTTTGAGTTTCAGTAACACCGGGGAGCTGTTTTTT	CASGLSFSNTGELFF
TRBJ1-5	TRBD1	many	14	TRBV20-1	TGCAGTGCTCCGCGACAGGGAGGCAATCAGCCCCAGCATTTT	CSAPRQGGNQPQHF
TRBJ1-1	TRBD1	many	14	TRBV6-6	TGTGCCAGCAGTTGGACAGGCGGGGGAAGTGAAGCTTTCTTT	CASSWTGGGSEAFF
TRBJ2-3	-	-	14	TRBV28	TGTGCCAGCAGTTTTGACAGAGCTACAGATACGCAGTATTTT	CASSFDRATDTQYF
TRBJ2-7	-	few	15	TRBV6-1	TGTGCCAGCAGTGACACAGGGAAGGTTCGGGACGAGCAGTACTTC	CASSDTGKVRDEQYF
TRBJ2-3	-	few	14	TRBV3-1	TGTGCCAGCAGGGCGACTGGGTCCGCAGATACGCAGTATTTT	CASRATGSADTQYF
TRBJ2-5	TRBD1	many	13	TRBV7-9	TGTGCCAGCAGCTGGGACAGCCAAGAGACCCAGTACTTC	CASSWDSQETQYF
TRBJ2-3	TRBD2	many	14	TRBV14	TGTGCCAGCAGCCAAGCCGGGACTAGCGGTACGCAGTATTTT	CASSQAGTSGTQYF
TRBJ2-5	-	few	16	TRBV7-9	TGTGCCAGCAGCTTGACGAGGACAGCGAGCCAAGAGACCCAGTACTTC	CASSLTRTASQETQYF
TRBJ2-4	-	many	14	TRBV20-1	TGCAGTGCTCATACAGGGGAGGGGAAAAACATTCAGTACTTC	CSAHTGEGKNIQYF
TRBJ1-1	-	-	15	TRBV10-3	TGTGCCATCAGCCCGGTGGGACAATCGAACACTGAAGCTTTCTTT	CAISPVGQSNTEAFF
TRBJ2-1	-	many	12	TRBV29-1	TGCAGCGTACCACCTAGGGGAAATGAGCAGTTCTTC	CSVPPRGNEQFF
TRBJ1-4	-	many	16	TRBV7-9	TGTGCCAGCAGCGCAACTTTTACCACAACTAATGAAAAACTGTTTTTT	CASSATFTTTNEKLFF
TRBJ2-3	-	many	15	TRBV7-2	TGTGCCAGCAGCTTAGTGACAGCTAGCACAGATACGCAGTATTTT	CASSLVTASTDTQYF
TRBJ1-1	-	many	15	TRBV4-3	TGCGCCAGCAGCCAAGTATGGTCGAGGAGGGGAGAAGCTTTCTTT	CASSQVWSRRGEAFF
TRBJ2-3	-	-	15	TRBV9	TGTGCCAGCAGCGTATATGGGGCTGGTGCAGATACGCAGTATTTT	CASSVYGAGADTQYF
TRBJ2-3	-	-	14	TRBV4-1	TGCGCCAGCAGCCCACGCTGGAATGGTGATACGCAGTATTTT	CASSPRWNGDTQYF
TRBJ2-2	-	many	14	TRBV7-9	TGTGCCAGCAGCCCTCCAGTCCTCCTCGGGGAGCTGTTTTTT	CASSPPVLLGELFF
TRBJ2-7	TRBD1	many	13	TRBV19	TGTGCCAGTAGTAGCCGACAGGGGTACGAGCAGTACTTC	CASSSRQGYEQYF
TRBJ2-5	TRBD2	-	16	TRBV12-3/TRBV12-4	TGTGCCAGCAGTCTGAGATTGCTAGCGGGGGTAGAGACCCAGTACTTC	CASSLRLLAGVETQYF
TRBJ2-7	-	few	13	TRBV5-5	TGTGCCAGCAGCTTGAGTATCGACTACGAGCAGTACTTC	CASSLSIDYEQYF
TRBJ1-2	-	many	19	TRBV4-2	TGTGCCAGCAGCCAAGGGCTACAGGGTCATCCAGCTGGAAACTATGGCTACACCTTC	CASSQGLQGHPAGNYGYTF
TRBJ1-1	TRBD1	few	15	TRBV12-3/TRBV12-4	TGTGCCAGCAGAACTAGACAGGGGAGTAACACTGAAGCTTTCTTT	CASRTRQGSNTEAFF